Given below is one T cell receptor (beta chain) in context. Its antigen is as yet unknown. Patients, 2 to 39 years old, had expanded memory T-cell proportions. The CDR3 is 15 amino acids. V gave up 2 bases and J gave up 6 bases; unmatched junction bases: 3. CDR1 is SEHNR, CDR2 FQNEAQ, per germline (reference sequence). The sample originates from a study of regulatory T cells. General study findings and limits: Patient CD8+ T cells trended toward lower Shannon entropy than controls. Skewed V and J usage and few unique V-J pairs marked patient repertoires, most in Tregs.

The PCR used 52 TRBV and 13 TRBJ primers. The method was immunoSEQ multiplex PCR; TCRdb's version includes in-frame clones alone and lacks a portion of them. Of roughly 15,000 clones in the sample, roughly 90% are singletons; the top ten hold approximately 30%. The chain combines TRBV7-9 with TRBJ2-2; the match to TRBD2 covers 10 bases. The sequencing sample was made of CD8+ T cells sorted from blood. This TCR came from a person aged 18 to 35 with CD3G deficiency. The CDR3 region is CASSLQRGGSGELFF. The CDR3 DNA reads as TGTGCCAGCAGCTTACAGCGGGGGGGCTCCGGGGAGCTGTTTTTT.